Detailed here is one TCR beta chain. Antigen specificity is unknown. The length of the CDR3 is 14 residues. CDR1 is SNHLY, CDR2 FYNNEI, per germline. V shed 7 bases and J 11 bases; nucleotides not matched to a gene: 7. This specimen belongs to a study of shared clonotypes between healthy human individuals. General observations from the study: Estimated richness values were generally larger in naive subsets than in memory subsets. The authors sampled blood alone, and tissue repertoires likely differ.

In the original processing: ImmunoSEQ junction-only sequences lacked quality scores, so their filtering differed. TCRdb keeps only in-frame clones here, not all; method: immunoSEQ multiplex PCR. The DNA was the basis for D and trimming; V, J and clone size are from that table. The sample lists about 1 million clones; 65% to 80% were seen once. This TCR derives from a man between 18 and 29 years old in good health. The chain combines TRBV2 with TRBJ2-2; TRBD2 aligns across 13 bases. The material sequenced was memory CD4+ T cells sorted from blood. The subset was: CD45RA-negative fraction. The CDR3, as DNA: TGTGCCAGCACCTTGGGACTAGCGGGACAAGAGCTGTTTTTT. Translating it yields CASTLGLAGQELFF.